A single sample gave rise to the 11 T cell receptor beta chains below, sequenced in a study of identical twins. MiXCR was run by TCRdb on the 5' RACE reads, yielding one entry per CDR3 protein. The sample includes approximately 240,000 distinct CDR3 sequences, around 15% of them seen just once. The sequenced sample was memory (CD45RO+) T cells sorted from blood. The receptors here all came from a young woman in good health.

The chain uses TRBV20-1 and TRBJ1-2, with D maybe TRBD1 (6 bases). The germline CDR1 and CDR2 sequences are DFQATT and SNEGSKA (reference sequence). The V end was cut by 1 base, the J end by 4 bases, with 13 bases between. The CDR3 loop spans 14 amino acids. The CDR3: CSARAGHLSYGYTF. The DNA for the CDR3 is TGCAGTGCTAGAGCGGGACACCTAAGCTATGGCTACACCTTC.

This clonotype was seen a handful of times. The rearrangement uses TRBV7-8 and TRBJ1-2; the match to TRBD1 covers 8 bases. Germline lookup yields CDR1 SGHVS and CDR2 FQNEAQ. The CDR3 contains 16 residues. The junction had 11 bases not matched to a gene; V was cut back by 1 base and J by 7 bases. The CDR3 bases are TGTGCCAGCAGCTTAGGGGCCGGGACAGGAATTACTGGCTACACCTTC. Translation gives CASSLGAGTGITGYTF. The full variable domain, rest sourced from reference TRBV7-8 and TRBJ1-2, is GAGVSQSPRYKVAKRGQDVALRCDPISGHVSLFWYQQALGQGPEFLTYFQNEAQLDKSGLPSDRFFAERPEGSVSTLKIQRTQQEDSAVYLCASSLGAGTGITGYTFGSGTRLTVV.

This clonotype was seen more than once but under ten times. This sequence joins TRBV9 and TRBJ2-1, with 13 nucleotides matching TRBD2. This CDR3 comprises 16 residues. Germline CDR1 and CDR2: SGDLS and YYNGEE. The ends lost 4 bases at V and 9 bases at J; junction bases unmatched: 10. The DNA for the CDR3 is TGTGCCAGCAGCCTCGGGACTAGCGGGGCCGGCGGTGAGCAGTTCTTC. The encoded protein is CASSLGTSGAGGEQFF.

In its sample, this clonotype was seen a few times. The chain recombines TRBV15 with TRBJ2-2; D is possibly TRBD1 (5 bases). The V and J ends lost 3 bases and 4 bases respectively, with 6 bases between them. Germline loops: CDR1 LNHNV, CDR2 YYDKDF (reference sequence). The CDR3 runs 13 residues. CDR3 nucleotide sequence: TGTGCCACCAGCAGTGACAGCACCGGGGAGCTGTTTTTT. Translated: CATSSDSTGELFF.

This clonotype was found a few times. The genes are TRBV11-3 and TRBJ2-3; 7 bases line up with TRBD2. Germline assignment: CDR1 SGHNT and CDR2 YENEEA. V shed 3 bases, J shed 1 base, and the junction held 4 bases outside the gene matches. The CDR3 totals 15 residues. DNA for the CDR3: TGTGCCAGCAGCTTTGAGGGGAGGGGCACAGATACGCAGTATTTT. It yields the protein CASSFEGRGTDTQYF.

The rearrangement links TRBV7-6 to TRBJ1-6; TRBD1 aligns across 9 bases. This CDR3 has 14 amino acids. Germline V gene lookup returns CDR1 SGHVS and CDR2 FNYEAQ. Germline trimming cut 7 bases from V and 5 bases from J; bases unmatched to any gene: 3. The CDR3 nucleotides are TGTGCCAGCAATGGGACAGGGAATAATTCACCCCTCCACTTT. Translating gives CASNGTGNNSPLHF. Complete variable domain (other parts from reference TRBV7-6 and TRBJ1-6): GAGVSQSPRYKVTKRGQDVALRCDPISGHVSLYWYRQALGQGPEFLTYFNYEAQQDKSGLPNDRFSAERPEGSISTLTIQRTEQRDSAMYRCASNGTGNNSPLHFGNGTRLTVT.

This clonotype was counted a few times. The V and J genes are TRBV12-5 and TRBJ1-5; D is perhaps TRBD1 (6 bases). Per germline, CDR1 LGHNT and CDR2 FRNRAP. This CDR3 is built from 15 residues. Deletions cut 1 base from V and 5 bases from J, with 12 bases between. The CDR3 nucleotides read TGTGCTAGTGGTTTGGGACAGGCGGGCTATCAGCCCCAGCATTTT. It translates to CASGLGQAGYQPQHF.

The chain recombines TRBV5-5 with TRBJ2-2; tentatively, D is TRBD1 (5 bases). Trimming took 5 bases from V and 1 from J, leaving 12 bases between them. CDR3 length: 15 amino acids. The germline gives CDR1 SGHKS, CDR2 YYEKEE (reference sequence). This CDR3 reads CASRLQAGNTGELFF. For the CDR3, the DNA is TGTGCCAGCAGACTACAGGCTGGGAACACCGGGGAGCTGTTTTTT.

CDR3 region: CASSIGRTEDGSEQFF. DNA for the CDR3: TGTGCCAGTAGTATAGGTCGCACGGAGGACGGCTCTGAGCAGTTCTTC. This chain joins TRBV19 and TRBJ2-1; a possible D gene is TRBD2 (5 bases). V shed 1 base and J shed 9 bases, with 19 bases lying between them. The CDR3 is 16 residues long. Looked up from germline, CDR1 is LNHDA and CDR2 is SQIVND (reference sequence). The full variable domain, rest sourced from reference TRBV19 and TRBJ2-1, is DGGITQSPKYLFRKEGQNVTLSCEQNLNHDAMYWYRQDPGQGLRLIYYSQIVNDFQKGDIAEGYSVSREKKESFPLTVTSAQKNPTAFYLCASSIGRTEDGSEQFFGPGTRLTVL.

Ten or more counts support this clonotype. The chain joins TRBV20-1 to TRBJ2-4; TRBD1 or TRBD2 may be the D gene (6 bases each). V was trimmed by 3 bases and J by 0 bases, leaving 21 bases between them. The CDR3 contains 18 residues. Germline CDR1 and CDR2: DFQATT and SNEGSKA (reference sequence). DNA for the CDR3: TGCAGTGCTAGCCGACTAGGGCAGGGGACCTTAGCCAAAAACATTCAGTACTTC. Translating it yields CSASRLGQGTLAKNIQYF.

This clonotype was detected a few times. The V gene is TRBV4-2, the J gene TRBJ2-5; no clear D. Germline V gene lookup returns CDR1 LGHNA and CDR2 YNFKEQ. The CDR3 covers 17 residues. The V and J ends lost 0 bases and 5 bases respectively, with 19 bases between them. CDR3 sequence (DNA): TGTGCCAGCAGCCAAGATTCGTTTACAGTGCCTGGGGAGACCCAGTACTTC. Amino acid sequence: CASSQDSFTVPGETQYF.